The entry below describes one TCR beta chain. The antigen is not known. The sample comes from a study of healthy donors' naive CD4 and CD8 T cells. Study context: Three donor age groups were sampled: 20-25, 40-50 and 60-70 years; half female. Findings and caveats of the study: Most V and J genes were reportedly biased between naive CD4+ and CD8+ cells.

A linear amplification protocol produced the TCR libraries from about 0.45 ug of total RNA. TCRdb reprocessed the reads with MiXCR, giving one entry per CDR3 protein. The sample yields approximately 180,000 distinct CDR3 sequences, under 85% seen once. Sequenced input: naive CD4+ and CD8+ T cells sorted from blood, pooled from several donors. The receptor was derived from a pool of human donors in good health; the sample pools cells from several healthy donors.

The CDR3, as DNA: TGCAGCACCGGGACAGGGGTCTATGGCTACACCTTC. It encodes CSTGTGVYGYTF. V is TRBV29-1 and J is TRBJ1-2; 10 nucleotides line up with TRBD1. V was clipped by 8 bases and J by 4 bases; unmatched bases: 4. The CDR3 has 12 residues. Germline CDR1 and CDR2: SQVTM and ANQGSEA.